Presented here are 31 T cell receptor beta chains from one specimen sequenced in a study of T cell responses to AZD1222 COVID-19 vaccine. Libraries were prepared by immunoSEQ multiplex PCR; TCRdb keeps only in-frame clonotypes and omits some of them. This sample has 80,000 to 95,000 clones, with roughly 90% found just once. The material sequenced was peripheral blood, taken 28 days after the second AZD1222 dose. The receptors stem from an adult who received the AZD1222 COVID-19 vaccine.

The chain uses TRBV5-1 and TRBJ1-1, with TRBD1 matching 9 bases. V was clipped by 0 bases and J by 5 bases; unmatched bases: 11. The CDR3 extends over 17 amino acids. CDR1 and CDR2 from the germline V gene are SGHRS and YFSETQ. The DNA of the CDR3 is TGCGCCAGCAGCTTGGCCGGTCGGGACAGGGTGGGGACTGAAGCTTTCTTT. It translates to CASSLAGRDRVGTEAFF.

The genes are TRBV6-2 or TRBV6-3 and TRBJ1-5; 7 bases map to TRBD1. The CDR3 consists of 19 residues. J was trimmed by 3 bases and V by 4 bases; bases with no gene match: 18. CDR1 is MNHEY and CDR2 is SVGEGT in the germline V gene. Here the CDR3 reads CASSSEFWGTAHNNQPQHF. The CDR3 region has the DNA TGTGCCAGCAGTTCTGAGTTTTGGGGGACAGCCCATAACAATCAGCCCCAGCATTTT.

This clone was observed a handful of times. V gene TRBV27 combines with J gene TRBJ2-7; D is unresolved. With 6 bases removed from V and 7 bases from J, the gap between germline ends came to 10 bases. Per the germline V gene, CDR1 is MNHEY and CDR2 is SMNVEV (reference sequence). The CDR3 spans 11 residues. CDR3: CASSLRTEQYF. The CDR3 DNA is TGTGCCAGCAGCCTTAGGACGGAGCAGTACTTC.

The chain employs TRBV7-6 and TRBJ2-7; D may be TRBD2 (5 bases). CDR1 and CDR2 (germline): SGHVS, FNYEAQ. The CDR3 runs to 13 residues. V was clipped by 2 bases and J by 7 bases, with 12 bases between them. In nucleotides, the CDR3 is TGTGCCAGCAGCTTATCGGGGTCTTGGGAGCAGTACTTC. Translation gives CASSLSGSWEQYF.

The V gene is TRBV6-2 or TRBV6-3, the J gene TRBJ1-1; no definite D call. Germline CDR1 and CDR2: MNHEY and SVGEGT. Trimming removed 3 bases from V and 1 base from J, with 6 bases in between. This CDR3 is built from 13 residues. The CDR3 DNA reads TGTGCCAGCAGTTATAGTAGGAACACTGAAGCTTTCTTT. Amino acids: CASSYSRNTEAFF.

This chain uses TRBV11-3 with TRBJ1-5, with no clear D. This CDR3 contains 16 residues. V lost 0 bases and J 2 bases, leaving 11 bases between the germline ends. Per germline, CDR1 SGHNT and CDR2 YENEEA. The CDR3 sequence: CASSLDGVSGNQPQHF. The CDR3 bases are TGTGCCAGCAGCTTAGATGGGGTGTCGGGCAATCAGCCCCAGCATTTT.

The chain uses TRBV7-6 and TRBJ2-1, with 9 bases identical to TRBD2. Germline loops: CDR1 SGHVS, CDR2 FNYEAQ. The CDR3 is made up of 15 amino acids. Germline trimming cut 5 bases from V and 5 bases from J; bases unmatched to any gene: 7. Here the CDR3 DNA reads TGTGCCAGCAGCCCCAGCGGGAGGAGCGACAATGAGCAGTTCTTC. It yields the protein CASSPSGRSDNEQFF. Variable domain in full (rest from reference TRBV7-6 and TRBJ2-1): GAGVSQSPRYKVTKRGQDVALRCDPISGHVSLYWYRQALGQGPEFLTYFNYEAQQDKSGLPNDRFSAERPEGSISTLTIQRTEQRDSAMYRCASSPSGRSDNEQFFGPGTRLTVL.

The chain carries TRBV7-2 and TRBJ2-7, with D uncertain. V was cut by 1 base and J by 1 base, with 8 bases left in between. The length of the CDR3 is 14 residues. CDR1 and CDR2 from the germline V gene are SGHTA and FQGNSA. CDR3: CASSLDPISYEQYF. The CDR3 DNA reads as TGTGCCAGCAGCTTAGATCCTATTTCCTACGAGCAGTACTTC.

The chain joins TRBV2 to TRBJ1-3; a possible D gene is TRBD1 (6 bases). The CDR3 extends over 14 amino acids. CDR1 is SNHLY, CDR2 FYNNEI, per germline. V gave up 6 bases and J gave up 6 bases, with 15 bases separating them. CDR3 protein: CASRITGGANTIYF. CDR3 nucleotide sequence: TGTGCCAGCAGGATTACTGGGGGGGCAAACACCATATATTTT.

The table lists this clone with a count of one. The V call is TRBV11-3, the J call TRBJ2-5; 7 nucleotides match TRBD1. V lost 4 bases and J lost 1; bases outside the gene matches: 6. Germline loops: CDR1 SGHNT, CDR2 YENEEA. The CDR3 is 15 residues long. CDR3 nucleotide sequence: TGTGCCAGCAGCTCCGGACAGGTAGCCCAAGAGACCCAGTACTTC. Translated, it gives CASSSGQVAQETQYF.

The chain uses TRBV4-2 and TRBJ2-1; D might be TRBD2 (5 bases). Deletions cut 4 bases from V and 5 bases from J, with 12 bases between. CDR3 length: 14 residues. The germline V gene has CDR1 LGHNA and CDR2 YNFKEQ. Here the CDR3 reads CASSLSDYDNEQFF. CDR3 nucleotide sequence: TGTGCCAGCAGCCTTTCCGACTACGACAATGAGCAGTTCTTC.

This chain uses TRBV2 with TRBJ1-1, with D perhaps matching TRBD1 (5 bases). The germline gives CDR1 SNHLY, CDR2 FYNNEI. The CDR3 contains 14 residues. The V end was cut by 6 bases, the J end by 4 bases, with 15 bases between. The CDR3 reads CASSLEGRRTEAFF. The CDR3 DNA is TGTGCCAGCAGCCTTGAGGGGAGGCGCACTGAAGCTTTCTTT.

The chain combines TRBV28 with TRBJ1-5, with a weak D call TRBD1 (5 bases). V lost 6 bases to trimming and J lost 5 bases, with 14 bases between them. CDR1 MDHEN and CDR2 SYDVKM come from the germline V gene. The CDR3 has 14 residues. The CDR3 nucleotides are TGTGCCAGCAGCCGAGGGAACAGGTATCAGCCCCAGCATTTT. Translation: CASSRGNRYQPQHF. The variable domain in full, with the rest retrieved from reference TRBV28 and TRBJ1-5, is DVKVTQSSRYLVKRTGEKVFLECVQDMDHENMFWYRQDPGLGLRLIYFSYDVKMKEKGDIPEGYSVSREKKERFSLILESASTNQTSMYLCASSRGNRYQPQHFGDGTRLSIL.

This clone occurred once. This chain links TRBV19 with TRBJ1-4; D possibly corresponds to TRBD1 (5 bases). Deletions cut 3 bases from V and 2 bases from J, with 13 bases between. CDR1 is LNHDA and CDR2 is SQIVND in the germline V gene (reference sequence). CDR3 size: 16 residues. CDR3 sequence reads: CASSMIGGTTNEKLFF. CDR3 nucleotides: TGTGCCAGTAGTATGATCGGGGGAACTACTAATGAAAAACTGTTTTTT.

This clone was counted between two and nine times. The chain couples TRBV6-4 to TRBJ2-1; TRBD2 matches 10 bases. The CDR3 runs to 17 residues. V gave up 2 bases and J gave up 0 bases; unmatched junction bases: 4. Per the germline V gene, CDR1 is MRHNA and CDR2 is SNTAGT. CDR3 coding DNA: TGTGCCAGCAGTGACACATCTAGCGGGGGCTCCTACAATGAGCAGTTCTTC. It is translated as CASSDTSSGGSYNEQFF.

The chain has TRBV12-3 or TRBV12-4 and TRBJ1-1, with TRBD1 matching 7 bases. The CDR3 length is 13 residues. V was pared by 6 bases and J by 0 bases, with 1 base of the junction left unmatched. In DNA, the CDR3 is TGTGCCAGCAGACAGGGGTTGAACACTGAAGCTTTCTTT. The encoded protein is CASRQGLNTEAFF.

The chain recombines TRBV27 with TRBJ1-1, with D tentatively TRBD1 (6 bases). V was trimmed by 6 bases and J by 5 bases, leaving 19 bases between them. Germline loops: CDR1 MNHEY, CDR2 SMNVEV (reference sequence). This CDR3 spans 15 amino acids. In DNA, the CDR3 is TGTGCCAGCAGCAGGACAGTAGGGGTTGGGACTGAAGCTTTCTTT. Amino acids: CASSRTVGVGTEAFF.

V is TRBV23-1 and J is TRBJ1-6; D might be TRBD1 (6 bases). TRBV23-1 carries the ORF label, with uncertain function. The CDR3 totals 15 residues. V was pared by 7 bases and J by 9 bases, with 19 bases between. The CDR3 DNA is TGCGCCAGCACCCAAGAGGGGCCCAGGGGTTCACCCCTCCACTTT. This codes for CASTQEGPRGSPLHF.

The gene calls are TRBV4-1 and TRBJ1-1; D is unresolved. The germline CDR1 and CDR2 sequences are MGHRA and YSYEKL. This CDR3 has 17 residues. The ends were cut back, 1 base at V and 0 bases at J, with 15 bases in the middle. In nucleotides, the CDR3 is TGCGCCAGCAGCCAAGTGGGTACATTTTTTATGAACACTGAAGCTTTCTTT. Its translation: CASSQVGTFFMNTEAFF.

This chain joins TRBV6-2 or TRBV6-3 and TRBJ2-7; a weak D match, TRBD2 (5 bases). CDR1 and CDR2 (germline): MNHEY, SVGEGT. The CDR3 runs 15 residues. Trimming removed 5 bases from V and 0 bases from J, with 14 bases in between. CDR3 sequence reads: CASSGPSRSSYEQYF. For the CDR3, the DNA is TGTGCCAGCAGTGGACCTAGCAGAAGCTCCTACGAGCAGTACTTC.

V and J are TRBV5-5 and TRBJ1-1; D is unresolved. Trimming removed 1 base at V and 1 base at J, with 11 bases between. From germline, CDR1 is SGHKS and CDR2 YYEKEE (reference sequence). This CDR3 region has 15 residues. The CDR3 DNA reads TGTGCCAGCAGCTTGAACCCCGTGTCGAACACTGAAGCTTTCTTT. Protein sequence: CASSLNPVSNTEAFF. The whole variable domain, filled in from reference TRBV5-5 and TRBJ1-1, reads DAGVTQSPTHLIKTRGQQVTLRCSPISGHKSVSWYQQVLGQGPQFIFQYYEKEERGRGNFPDRFSARQFPNYSSELNVNALLLGDSALYLCASSLNPVSNTEAFFGQGTRLTVV.

This clone has more than one count but fewer than ten. This chain joins TRBV15 and TRBJ2-3, with 8 bases fitting TRBD2. The germline gives CDR1 LNHNV, CDR2 YYDKDF (reference sequence). The CDR3 is made up of 15 amino acids. The V gene end was trimmed by 0 bases and the J gene end by 2 bases; junction bases not matched to a gene: 1. The DNA of the CDR3 is TGTGCCACCAGCAGAGAAGCGGGAGCCACAGATACGCAGTATTTT. As protein: CATSREAGATDTQYF.

The chain links TRBV30 to TRBJ2-1; 8 positions agree with TRBD2. Germline-derived CDR1 and CDR2 are GTSNPN and SVGIG (reference sequence). The V gene end was trimmed by 2 bases and the J gene end by 6 bases; junction bases not matched to a gene: 3. There are 13 residues in the CDR3. The CDR3 sequence is CAWSRTSGNEQFF. CDR3 sequence (DNA): TGTGCCTGGAGTCGAACTAGCGGCAATGAGCAGTTCTTC.

The genes are TRBV7-9 and TRBJ1-1, with D possibly being TRBD1 (5 bases). V dropped 5 bases and J dropped 4 bases, with 14 bases sitting between them. CDR3 length: 14 amino acids. Germline lookup yields CDR1 SEHNR and CDR2 FQNEAQ (reference sequence). CDR3 in DNA: TGTGCCAGCAGCAGCGCAGGGCGGAGCACTGAAGCTTTCTTT. Its translation is CASSSAGRSTEAFF.

The CDR3 reads CASSSAGYEQYF. CDR3 nucleotides: TGTGCCAGCAGTTCGGCCGGCTACGAGCAGTACTTC. The chain links TRBV27 to TRBJ2-7; D call uncertain. This CDR3 contains 12 residues. The V and J ends lost 4 bases and 3 bases respectively, with 7 bases between them. Germline CDR1 reads MNHEY; CDR2 reads SMNVEV (reference sequence).

The V and J genes are TRBV2 and TRBJ2-2; a possible D gene is TRBD2 (5 bases). This CDR3 spans 15 amino acids. The germline V and J ends were trimmed by 7 bases and 5 bases, with 17 bases remaining between them. Germline CDR1 SNHLY, CDR2 FYNNEI. The CDR3 region has the DNA TGTGCCAGCACCTCCTCGGGGTCTAGGACCGGGGAGCTGTTTTTT. Translated, it gives CASTSSGSRTGELFF.

V usage is TRBV28 and J usage is TRBJ2-5, with 8 bases that match TRBD1. The length of the CDR3 is 18 residues. With V trimmed by 6 bases and J by 2 bases, 17 bases remained unmatched. The germline V gene has CDR1 MDHEN and CDR2 SYDVKM. The CDR3 region is CASRTRGQRGPVQETQYF. The CDR3 DNA reads as TGTGCCAGCAGGACCAGGGGGCAGCGTGGACCTGTACAAGAGACCCAGTACTTC.

The V gene is TRBV19, the J gene TRBJ1-5, with D maybe TRBD1 (6 bases). The CDR3 is 15 amino acids. Trimming shortened V by 6 bases and J by 3 bases, and 15 bases separated the two germline ends. Germline V lookup: CDR1 LNHDA, CDR2 SQIVND (reference sequence). The DNA of the CDR3 is TGTGCCAGTAGGGCCGGGGGCGGTAACAATCAGCCCCAGCATTTT. This sequence encodes CASRAGGGNNQPQHF.

This chain links TRBV4-2 with TRBJ2-2; 7 nucleotides line up with TRBD2. Looked up from germline, CDR1 is LGHNA and CDR2 is YNFKEQ. Unmatched junction bases numbered 8, after V lost 5 bases and J lost 5 bases. This CDR3 comprises 15 residues. CDR3 sequence reads: CASSGEAGYTGELFF. CDR3 nucleotide sequence: TGTGCCAGCAGCGGTGAAGCGGGATATACCGGGGAGCTGTTTTTT.

The chain links TRBV7-9 to TRBJ2-1, with no clear D. The CDR3 is 13 residues long. Germline CDR1 SEHNR, CDR2 FQNEAQ (reference sequence). Trimming stripped 3 bases from V and 8 bases from J, with 11 bases between. The CDR3, as DNA: TGTGCCAGCAGCTTCGGAGAGGTCTATGAGCAGTTCTTC. Translation: CASSFGEVYEQFF.

V is TRBV2 and J is TRBJ1-2; weak D call: TRBD1 (5 bases). Germline V lookup: CDR1 SNHLY, CDR2 FYNNEI. CDR3 length: 12 amino acids. V was cut by 8 bases and J by 5 bases, with 12 bases left in between. CDR3 DNA sequence: TGTGCCAGCGTCACCGACAGTTATGGCTACACCTTC. Residues: CASVTDSYGYTF.